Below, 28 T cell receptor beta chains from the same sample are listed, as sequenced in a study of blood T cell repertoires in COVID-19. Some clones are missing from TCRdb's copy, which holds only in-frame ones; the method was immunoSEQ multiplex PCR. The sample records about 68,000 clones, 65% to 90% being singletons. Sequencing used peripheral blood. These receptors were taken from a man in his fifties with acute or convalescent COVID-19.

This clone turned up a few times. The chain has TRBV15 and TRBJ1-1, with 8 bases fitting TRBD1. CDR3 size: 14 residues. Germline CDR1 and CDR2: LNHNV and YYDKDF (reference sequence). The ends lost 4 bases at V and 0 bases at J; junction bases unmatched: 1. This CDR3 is CATSKGQVNTEAFF. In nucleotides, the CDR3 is TGTGCCACCAGCAAGGGACAGGTGAACACTGAAGCTTTCTTT.

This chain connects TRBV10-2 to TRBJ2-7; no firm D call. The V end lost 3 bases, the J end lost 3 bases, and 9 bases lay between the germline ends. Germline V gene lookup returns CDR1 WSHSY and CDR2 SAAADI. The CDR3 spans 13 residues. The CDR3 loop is CASSELVFYEQYF. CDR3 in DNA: TGCGCCAGCAGTGAATTAGTTTTCTACGAGCAGTACTTC.

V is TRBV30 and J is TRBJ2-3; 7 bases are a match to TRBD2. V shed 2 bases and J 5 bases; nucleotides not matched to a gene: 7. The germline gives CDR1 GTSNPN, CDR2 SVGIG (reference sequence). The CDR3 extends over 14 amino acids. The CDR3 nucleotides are TGTGCCTGGAGTCGGGCGGGGGTTGGAGATACGCAGTATTTT. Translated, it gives CAWSRAGVGDTQYF.

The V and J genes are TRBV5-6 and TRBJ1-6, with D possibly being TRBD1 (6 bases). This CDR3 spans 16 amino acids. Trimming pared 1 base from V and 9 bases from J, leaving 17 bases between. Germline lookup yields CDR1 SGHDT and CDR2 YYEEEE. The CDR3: CASSLLAGAPRSPLHF. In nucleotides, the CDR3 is TGTGCCAGCAGCTTGCTTGCAGGGGCCCCACGTTCACCCCTCCACTTT.

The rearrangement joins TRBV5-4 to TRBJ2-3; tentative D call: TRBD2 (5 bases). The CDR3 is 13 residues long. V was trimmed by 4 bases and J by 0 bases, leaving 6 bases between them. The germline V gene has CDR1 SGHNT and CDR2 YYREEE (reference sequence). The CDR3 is CASSPGSTDTQYF. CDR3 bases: TGTGCCAGCAGCCCGGGAAGCACAGATACGCAGTATTTT. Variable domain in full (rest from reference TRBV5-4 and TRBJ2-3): ETGVTQSPTHLIKTRGQQVTLRCSSQSGHNTVSWYQQALGQGPQFIFQYYREEENGRGNFPPRFSGLQFPNYSSELNVNALELDDSALYLCASSPGSTDTQYFGPGTRLTVL.

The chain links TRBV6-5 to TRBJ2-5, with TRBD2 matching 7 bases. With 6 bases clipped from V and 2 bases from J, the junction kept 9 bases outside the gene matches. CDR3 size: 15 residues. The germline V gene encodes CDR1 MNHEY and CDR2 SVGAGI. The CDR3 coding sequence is TGTGCCAGCAGACGGACTAGAGGAATGCAAGAGACCCAGTACTTC. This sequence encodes CASRRTRGMQETQYF.

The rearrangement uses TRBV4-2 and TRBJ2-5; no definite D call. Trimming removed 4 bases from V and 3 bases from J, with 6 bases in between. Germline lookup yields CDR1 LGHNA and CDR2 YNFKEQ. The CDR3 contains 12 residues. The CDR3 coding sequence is TGTGCCAGCAGCCGGAGCGAAGAGACCCAGTACTTC. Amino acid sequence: CASSRSEETQYF.

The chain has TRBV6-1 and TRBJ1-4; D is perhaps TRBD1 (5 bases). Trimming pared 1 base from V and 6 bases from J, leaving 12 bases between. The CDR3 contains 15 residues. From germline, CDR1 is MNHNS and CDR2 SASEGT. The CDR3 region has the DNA TGTGCCAGCAGTGAAGACAGGCGAGCAGATGAAAAACTGTTTTTT. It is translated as CASSEDRRADEKLFF.

CDR3 sequence reads: CASSSIGGGPGELFF. The CDR3 DNA reads as TGTGCCAGCAGCTCCATTGGCGGGGGTCCTGGGGAGCTGTTTTTT. This sequence joins TRBV7-7 and TRBJ2-2, with 7 bases that match TRBD2. V was pared by 4 bases and J by 8 bases, with 10 bases of the junction left unmatched. Germline V gene sequence: CDR1 SSHAT, CDR2 FNYEAQ (reference sequence). The CDR3 length is 15 residues.

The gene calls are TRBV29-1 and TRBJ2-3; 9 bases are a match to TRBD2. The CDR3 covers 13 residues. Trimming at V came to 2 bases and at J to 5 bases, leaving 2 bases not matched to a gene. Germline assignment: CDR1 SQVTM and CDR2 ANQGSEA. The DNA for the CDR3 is TGCAGCGTTGAATTGACTAGCGGAGATACGCAGTATTTT. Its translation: CSVELTSGDTQYF.

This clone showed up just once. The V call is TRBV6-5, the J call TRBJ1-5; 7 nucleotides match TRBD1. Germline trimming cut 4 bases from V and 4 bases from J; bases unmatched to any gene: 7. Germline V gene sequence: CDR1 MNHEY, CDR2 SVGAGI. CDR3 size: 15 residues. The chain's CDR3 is CASSSDRAGNQPQHF. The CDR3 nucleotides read TGTGCCAGCAGTTCAGACAGGGCGGGTAATCAGCCCCAGCATTTT.

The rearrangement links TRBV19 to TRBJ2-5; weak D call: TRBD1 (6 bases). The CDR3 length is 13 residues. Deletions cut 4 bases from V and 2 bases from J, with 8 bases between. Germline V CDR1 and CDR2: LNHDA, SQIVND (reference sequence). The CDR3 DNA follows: TGTGCCAGTAGTACCGGACAGCAAGAGACCCAGTACTTC. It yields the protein CASSTGQQETQYF.

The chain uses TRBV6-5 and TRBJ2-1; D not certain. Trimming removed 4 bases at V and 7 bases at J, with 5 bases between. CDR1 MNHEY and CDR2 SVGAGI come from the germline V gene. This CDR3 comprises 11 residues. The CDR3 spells CASSSMNEQFF. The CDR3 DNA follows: TGTGCCAGCAGTTCTATGAATGAGCAGTTCTTC.

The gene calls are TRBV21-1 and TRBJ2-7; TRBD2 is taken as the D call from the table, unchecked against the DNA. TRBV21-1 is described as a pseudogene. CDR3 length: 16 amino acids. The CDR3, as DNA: TGTGCCAGCAGCAAAGTAGCGGGGGCCTTCAACTACGAGCAGTACGTC. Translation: CASSKVAGAFNYEQYV.

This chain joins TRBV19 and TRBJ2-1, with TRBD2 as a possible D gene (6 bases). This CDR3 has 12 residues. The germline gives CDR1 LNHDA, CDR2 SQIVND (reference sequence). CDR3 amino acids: CVRTGVDHEQFF. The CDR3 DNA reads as TGTGTCCGGACGGGGGTCGATCATGAGCAGTTCTTC.

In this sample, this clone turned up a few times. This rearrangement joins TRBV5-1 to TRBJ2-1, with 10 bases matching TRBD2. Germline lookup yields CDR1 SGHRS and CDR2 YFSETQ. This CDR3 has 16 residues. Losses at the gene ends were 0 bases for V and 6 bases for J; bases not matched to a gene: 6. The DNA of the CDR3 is TGCGCCAGCAGCTTGGACATAAGCGGGGGGGCCAATGAGCAGTTCTTC. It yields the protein CASSLDISGGANEQFF. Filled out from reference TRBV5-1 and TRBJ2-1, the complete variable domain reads KAGVTQTPRYLIKTRGQQVTLSCSPISGHRSVSWYQQTPGQGLQFLFEYFSETQRNKGNFPGRFSGRQFSNSRSEMNVSTLELGDSALYLCASSLDISGGANEQFFGPGTRLTVL.

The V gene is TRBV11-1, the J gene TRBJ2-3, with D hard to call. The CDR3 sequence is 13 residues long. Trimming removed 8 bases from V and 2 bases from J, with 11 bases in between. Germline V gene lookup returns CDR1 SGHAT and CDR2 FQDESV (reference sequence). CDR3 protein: CASAPMFTDTQYF. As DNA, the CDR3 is TGTGCCAGCGCCCCTATGTTCACAGATACGCAGTATTTT.

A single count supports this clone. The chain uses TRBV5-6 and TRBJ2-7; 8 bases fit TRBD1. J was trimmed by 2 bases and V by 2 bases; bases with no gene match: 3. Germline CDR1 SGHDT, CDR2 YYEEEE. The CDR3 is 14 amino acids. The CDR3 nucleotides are TGTGCCAGCAGCTTCCGGGACAGGCCCTACGAGCAGTACGTC. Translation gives CASSFRDRPYEQYV.

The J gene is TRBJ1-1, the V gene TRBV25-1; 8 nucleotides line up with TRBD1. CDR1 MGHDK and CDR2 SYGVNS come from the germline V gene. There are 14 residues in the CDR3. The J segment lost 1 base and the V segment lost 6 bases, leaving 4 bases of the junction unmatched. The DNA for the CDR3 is TGTGCCAGCAGGGTACAGGGGGGGAACACTGAAGCTTTCTTT. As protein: CASRVQGGNTEAFF.

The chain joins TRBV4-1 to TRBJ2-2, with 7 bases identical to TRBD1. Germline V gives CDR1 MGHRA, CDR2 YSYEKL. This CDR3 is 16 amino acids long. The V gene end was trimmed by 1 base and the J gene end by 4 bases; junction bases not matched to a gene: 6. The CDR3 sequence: CASSQGTGGFTGELFF. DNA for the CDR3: TGCGCCAGCAGCCAAGGGACAGGAGGATTCACCGGGGAGCTGTTTTTT.

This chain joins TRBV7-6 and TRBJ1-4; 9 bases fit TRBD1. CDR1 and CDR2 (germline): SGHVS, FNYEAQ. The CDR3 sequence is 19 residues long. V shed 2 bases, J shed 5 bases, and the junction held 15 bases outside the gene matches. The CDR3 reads CASSLLPGQGGDPNEKLFF. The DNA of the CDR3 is TGTGCCAGCAGCTTATTACCGGGACAGGGAGGTGACCCAAATGAAAAACTGTTTTTT. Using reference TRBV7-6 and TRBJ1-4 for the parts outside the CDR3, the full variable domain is GAGVSQSPRYKVTKRGQDVALRCDPISGHVSLYWYRQALGQGPEFLTYFNYEAQQDKSGLPNDRFSAERPEGSISTLTIQRTEQRDSAMYRCASSLLPGQGGDPNEKLFFGSGTQLSVL.

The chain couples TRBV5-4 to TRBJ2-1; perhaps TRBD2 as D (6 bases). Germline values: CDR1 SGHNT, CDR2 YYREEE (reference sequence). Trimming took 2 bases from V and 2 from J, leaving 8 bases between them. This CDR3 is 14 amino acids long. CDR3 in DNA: TGTGCCAGCAGCTTTCGACTAGCCTACAATGAGCAGTTCTTC. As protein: CASSFRLAYNEQFF.

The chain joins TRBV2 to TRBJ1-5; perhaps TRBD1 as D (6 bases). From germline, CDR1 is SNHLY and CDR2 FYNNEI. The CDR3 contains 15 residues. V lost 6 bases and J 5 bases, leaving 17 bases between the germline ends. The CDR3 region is CASRRVGGSYQPQHF. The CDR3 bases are TGTGCCAGCAGAAGGGTAGGGGGTTCTTATCAGCCCCAGCATTTT.

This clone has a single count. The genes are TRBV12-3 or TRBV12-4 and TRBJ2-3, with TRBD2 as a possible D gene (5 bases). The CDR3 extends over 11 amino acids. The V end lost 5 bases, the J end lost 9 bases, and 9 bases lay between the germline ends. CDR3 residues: CASSPRETQYF. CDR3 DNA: TGTGCCAGCAGTCCCCGGGAAACGCAGTATTTT.

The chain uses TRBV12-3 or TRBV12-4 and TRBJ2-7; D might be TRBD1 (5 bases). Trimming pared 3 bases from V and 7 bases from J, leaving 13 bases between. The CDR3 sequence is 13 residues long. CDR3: CASSLGPGREQYV. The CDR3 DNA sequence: TGTGCCAGCAGTTTGGGTCCAGGGCGGGAGCAGTACGTC.

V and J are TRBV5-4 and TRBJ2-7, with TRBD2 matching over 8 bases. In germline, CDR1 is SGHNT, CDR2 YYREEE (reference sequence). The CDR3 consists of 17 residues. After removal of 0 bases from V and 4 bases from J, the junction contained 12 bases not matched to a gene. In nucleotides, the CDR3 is TGTGCCAGCAGCTTGGATTTGGCTAGCGGGCGAGGGTACGAGCAGTACGTC. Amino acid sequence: CASSLDLASGRGYEQYV.

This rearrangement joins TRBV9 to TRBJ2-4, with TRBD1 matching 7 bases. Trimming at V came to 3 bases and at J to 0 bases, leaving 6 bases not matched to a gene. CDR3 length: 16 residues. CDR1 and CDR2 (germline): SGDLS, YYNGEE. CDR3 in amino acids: CASSERTGLAKNIQYF. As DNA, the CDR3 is TGTGCCAGCAGCGAAAGGACAGGCCTAGCCAAAAACATTCAGTACTTC.

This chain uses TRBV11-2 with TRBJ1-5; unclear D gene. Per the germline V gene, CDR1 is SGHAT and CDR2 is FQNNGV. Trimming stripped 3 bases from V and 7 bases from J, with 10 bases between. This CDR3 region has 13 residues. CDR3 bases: TGTGCCAGCAGCTTCACAGCTTCCCAGCCCCAGCATTTT. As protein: CASSFTASQPQHF.